The 31 T cell receptor beta chains reported below all come from one sample, sequenced in a study of OX40 agonist ivuxolimab in advanced cancers. TCRdb's table, derived via immunoSEQ multiplex PCR, lists solely in-frame clones and lacks some. The table records roughly 100,000 clones, 85% to 95% of them present only once. The sample consisted of CD4+ or CD8+ T cells sorted from blood, taken in a trial of the OX40 agonist ivuxolimab. These receptors were taken from an adult with an advanced solid tumor such as melanoma, head and neck, liver or kidney cancer.

The CDR3 region has the DNA TGTGCCAGCAGCTCAAGGCGGTCAAACACTGAAGCTTTCTTT. Its protein is CASSSRRSNTEAFF. This rearrangement joins TRBV5-4 to TRBJ1-1; D unresolved. The CDR3 consists of 14 residues. In germline, CDR1 is SGHNT, CDR2 YYREEE (reference sequence). V was pared by 3 bases and J by 2 bases, with 11 bases between. Full variable domain (outside the CDR3, taken from reference TRBV5-4 and TRBJ1-1): ETGVTQSPTHLIKTRGQQVTLRCSSQSGHNTVSWYQQALGQGPQFIFQYYREEENGRGNFPPRFSGLQFPNYSSELNVNALELDDSALYLCASSSRRSNTEAFFGQGTRLTVV.

The chain carries TRBV6-1 and TRBJ2-5; 9 nucleotides align to TRBD1. The germline V gene has CDR1 MNHNS and CDR2 SASEGT. The CDR3 has 16 residues. Unmatched junction bases numbered 7, after V lost 1 base and J lost 4 bases. The CDR3 region has the DNA TGTGCCAGCAGTGAAGGGGGACAGGGTATCGGAGAGACCCAGTACTTC. Translating it yields CASSEGGQGIGETQYF.

The CDR3 nucleotides are TGTGCCAGTAGTTCAGGGTGGACTGAAGCTTTCTTT. It yields the protein CASSSGWTEAFF. The J gene is TRBJ1-1, the V gene TRBV19; tentative D call: TRBD1 (5 bases). V lost 5 bases and J lost 5, with 9 bases in between. Germline-derived CDR1 and CDR2 are LNHDA and SQIVND (reference sequence). The CDR3 has 12 residues.

This clone has a single count. This chain joins TRBV9 and TRBJ2-1, with D possibly TRBD1 on 5 matching bases. This CDR3 is 12 amino acids long. V lost 0 bases, J lost 9 bases, and 7 bases lay in between. The germline CDR1 and CDR2 sequences are SGDLS and YYNGEE. CDR3 amino acids: CASSVVGAEQFF. In DNA form, the CDR3 reads TGTGCCAGCAGCGTAGTTGGGGCTGAGCAGTTCTTC.

The DNA of the CDR3 is TGTGCCAGCAGTTACAGCTGGGGAACGCAGTATTTT. This gives the protein CASSYSWGTQYF. The gene calls are TRBV6-6 and TRBJ2-3; D unclear. This CDR3 is built from 12 residues. CDR1 is MNHNY, CDR2 SVGAGI, per germline (reference sequence). Trimming stripped 2 bases from V and 9 bases from J, with 9 bases between.

The rearrangement links TRBV4-2 to TRBJ2-2; 9 positions match TRBD2. Germline CDR1 LGHNA, CDR2 YNFKEQ. The CDR3 contains 18 residues. With V trimmed by 1 base and J by 4 bases, 10 bases remained unmatched. DNA of the CDR3: TGTGCCAGCAGCCAAGGGCCACGGGCTAGCGGGGCCACCGGGGAGCTGTTTTTT. Amino acid sequence: CASSQGPRASGATGELFF.

The chain carries TRBV28 and TRBJ1-4, with D unclear. V was cut by 5 bases and J by 7 bases, with 8 bases left in between. Germline values: CDR1 MDHEN, CDR2 SYDVKM. This CDR3 is 12 amino acids long. This chain's CDR3 is CASSSLSEKLFF. DNA of the CDR3: TGTGCCAGCAGTAGTCTTTCTGAAAAACTGTTTTTT.

The chain has TRBV28 and TRBJ2-3, with 8 bases matching TRBD1. The CDR3 loop spans 15 amino acids. Germline loops: CDR1 MDHEN, CDR2 SYDVKM. With 9 bases clipped from V and 1 base from J, the junction kept 9 bases outside the gene matches. CDR3 region: CASYGRGQGTDTQYF. In DNA form, the CDR3 reads TGTGCCAGTTACGGCCGGGGACAGGGCACAGATACGCAGTATTTT.

The V call is TRBV30, the J call TRBJ1-2, with no clear D. The CDR3 is 10 residues long. V was cut by 8 bases and J by 8 bases, with 12 bases left in between. Looked up from germline, CDR1 is GTSNPN and CDR2 is SVGIG (reference sequence). CDR3 DNA sequence: TGTGCCCCCCCGGACGGGGGCTACACCTTC. It translates to CAPPDGGYTF.

This clone has just one count. The chain carries TRBV9 and TRBJ1-5; possible D gene TRBD1, 5 bases. Deletions cut 7 bases from V and 6 bases from J, with 14 bases between. Germline V gene lookup returns CDR1 SGDLS and CDR2 YYNGEE. This CDR3 comprises 13 residues. The CDR3 spells CASGRGFRQPQHF. As DNA, the CDR3 is TGTGCCAGCGGGAGGGGTTTTCGTCAGCCCCAGCATTTT. Filled out from reference TRBV9 and TRBJ1-5, the complete variable domain reads DSGVTQTPKHLITATGQRVTLRCSPRSGDLSVYWYQQSLDQGLQFLIQYYNGEERAKGNILERFSAQQFPDLHSELNLSSLELGDSALYFCASGRGFRQPQHFGDGTRLSIL.

V gene TRBV30 combines with J gene TRBJ2-7; possibly TRBD1 for D (6 bases). Looked up from germline, CDR1 is GTSNPN and CDR2 is SVGIG (reference sequence). Trimming shortened V by 4 bases and J by 3 bases, and 16 bases separated the two germline ends. The CDR3 runs to 14 residues. CDR3 bases: TGTGCCTGGACCAAGACAGGCCTGGGCTACGAGCAGTACTTC. Protein sequence: CAWTKTGLGYEQYF.

This chain uses TRBV2 with TRBJ2-1; D gene ambiguous. The CDR3 loop spans 12 amino acids. CDR1 SNHLY and CDR2 FYNNEI come from the germline V gene. The ends were cut back, 1 base at V and 9 bases at J, with 7 bases in the middle. CDR3 region: CASSEGPGEQFF. Here the CDR3 DNA reads TGTGCCAGCAGTGAAGGGCCGGGTGAGCAGTTCTTC.

The chain has TRBV6-6 and TRBJ2-1; D is uncertain. V dropped 2 bases and J dropped 12 bases, with 8 bases sitting between them. The CDR3 runs to 11 residues. From germline, CDR1 is MNHNY and CDR2 SVGAGI (reference sequence). The CDR3 DNA follows: TGTGCCAGCAGTTACAAGGGTCGGCAGTTCTTC. It encodes CASSYKGRQFF.

The genes are TRBV30 and TRBJ1-5, with D unresolved. The CDR3 is made up of 13 amino acids. The V gene lost 1 base and the J gene lost 3 bases, with 7 bases spanning the gap. The germline V gene encodes CDR1 GTSNPN and CDR2 SVGIG (reference sequence). The CDR3 coding sequence is TGTGCCTGGAGTGGTCAGAACAATCAGCCCCAGCATTTT. Translation gives CAWSGQNNQPQHF.

The gene calls are TRBV9 and TRBJ2-1; TRBD2 aligns across 10 bases. This CDR3 has 16 residues. V gave up 4 bases and J gave up 8 bases; unmatched junction bases: 12. From germline, CDR1 is SGDLS and CDR2 YYNGEE. The CDR3 region has the DNA TGTGCCAGCAGCCCCCGACTACTAGCGGGAAGTCATGAGCAGTTCTTC. This translates into CASSPRLLAGSHEQFF.

The genes are TRBV28 and TRBJ2-3; D unresolved. V was trimmed by 2 bases and J by 2 bases, leaving 14 bases between them. The germline gives CDR1 MDHEN, CDR2 SYDVKM. The CDR3 sequence is 16 residues long. In DNA form, the CDR3 reads TGTGCCAGCAGTTTAGGTCGGTATGAATACACAGATACGCAGTATTTT. Its protein is CASSLGRYEYTDTQYF.

The chain recombines TRBV28 with TRBJ2-1; 12 positions match TRBD1. Per the germline V gene, CDR1 is MDHEN and CDR2 is SYDVKM. CDR3 size: 17 residues. V shed 6 bases, J shed 7 bases, and the junction held 13 bases outside the gene matches. In nucleotides, the CDR3 is TGTGCCAGCAGACCCCAGGGACAGGGGGCTCTAAGGAATGAGCAGTTCTTC. It specifies CASRPQGQGALRNEQFF.

This chain uses TRBV25-1 with TRBJ2-3, with unresolved D. The germline V gene has CDR1 MGHDK and CDR2 SYGVNS. CDR3 length: 11 residues. The germline V and J ends were trimmed by 8 bases and 6 bases, with 9 bases remaining between them. The CDR3 loop is CASRAVDTQYF. In nucleotides, the CDR3 is TGTGCCAGCCGCGCGGTGGATACGCAGTATTTT.

The rearrangement links TRBV6-6 to TRBJ1-5; weak D call: TRBD1 (6 bases). CDR1 MNHNY and CDR2 SVGAGI come from the germline V gene (reference sequence). The V end lost 7 bases, the J end lost 2 bases, and 12 bases lay between the germline ends. The CDR3 contains 14 residues. CDR3 sequence: CASNSQGGNQPQHF. Written as DNA, the CDR3 is TGTGCCAGCAATTCACAGGGTGGCAATCAGCCCCAGCATTTT.

The CDR3 region is CASSFSTGELFF. CDR3 sequence (DNA): TGTGCCAGCAGTTTTTCCACCGGGGAGCTGTTTTTT. The chain recombines TRBV6-5 with TRBJ2-2, with no clear D. CDR1 and CDR2 from the germline V gene are MNHEY and SVGAGI. Trimming left V 4 bases short and J 4 bases short, with 4 bases between. The CDR3 contains 12 residues.

The chain has TRBV4-3 and TRBJ2-5; D is undetermined. Germline CDR1 reads LGHNA; CDR2 reads YSLEER. Trimming took 0 bases from V and 7 from J, leaving 15 bases between them. This CDR3 is 15 amino acids long. The CDR3 nucleotides read TGCGCCAGCAGCCAAGATCTTGAGGATCGAGGGACCCAGTACTTC. Translated: CASSQDLEDRGTQYF.

This clone was detected only once. The gene calls are TRBV7-2 and TRBJ1-5, with a weak D call TRBD1 (5 bases). CDR3 length: 16 residues. V lost 0 bases and J lost 7, with 16 bases in between. CDR1 is SGHTA, CDR2 FQGNSA, per germline. CDR3 amino acids: CASSLAQGTFGQPQHF. CDR3 nucleotides: TGTGCCAGCAGCTTAGCGCAGGGAACCTTTGGGCAGCCCCAGCATTTT.

The rearrangement uses TRBV28 and TRBJ1-2; 7 nucleotides agree with TRBD1. This CDR3 comprises 12 residues. Germline V gene sequence: CDR1 MDHEN, CDR2 SYDVKM. The ends lost 4 bases at V and 8 bases at J; junction bases unmatched: 4. CDR3 coding DNA: TGTGCCAGCAGTTACAGGGGTTGGGGCTACACCTTC. Translation: CASSYRGWGYTF.

The V call is TRBV29-1, the J call TRBJ2-7; 7 nucleotides agree with TRBD1. This CDR3 is 11 amino acids long. Germline CDR1 and CDR2: SQVTM and ANQGSEA. V gave up 6 bases and J gave up 6 bases; unmatched junction bases: 5. CDR3 nucleotide sequence: TGCAGCGTGAAGACAGGGTTCGAGCAGTACGTC. This sequence encodes CSVKTGFEQYV.

V gene TRBV7-2 combines with J gene TRBJ2-1; tentatively, D is TRBD2 (7 bases). This CDR3 has 15 residues. CDR1 is SGHTA, CDR2 FQGNSA, per germline. Trimming pared 1 base from V and 7 bases from J, leaving 14 bases between. The CDR3 spells CASSLGGGAGNEQFF. DNA for the CDR3: TGTGCCAGCAGCTTAGGTGGGGGGGCCGGAAATGAGCAGTTCTTC.

The rearrangement links TRBV20-1 to TRBJ2-2; D call uncertain. Germline CDR1 is DFQATT and CDR2 is SNEGSKA (reference sequence). The CDR3 length is 11 residues. V was shortened by 0 bases and J by 7 bases, with 3 bases between the two germline ends. The CDR3 loop reads CSARDYGELFF. The CDR3 bases are TGCAGTGCTAGAGATTACGGGGAGCTGTTTTTT.

The chain links TRBV30 to TRBJ2-3; 11 positions match TRBD2. J was trimmed by 2 bases and V by 0 bases; bases with no gene match: 10. Germline CDR1 is GTSNPN and CDR2 is SVGIG (reference sequence). This CDR3 spans 18 amino acids. The CDR3 is CAWSVGTSGVYSTDTQYF. As DNA, the CDR3 is TGTGCCTGGAGTGTAGGGACTAGCGGCGTCTACTCCACAGATACGCAGTATTTT.

This clone was seen just once. The chain carries TRBV4-3 and TRBJ1-5, with D possibly TRBD1 on 6 matching bases. Germline V gene data show CDR1 as LGHNA and CDR2 as YSLEER. The CDR3 totals 15 residues. V dropped 0 bases and J dropped 7 bases, with 13 bases sitting between them. The CDR3 sequence: CASSQDPRGDQPQHF. CDR3 coding DNA: TGCGCCAGCAGCCAAGACCCCAGGGGCGACCAGCCCCAGCATTTT.

This rearrangement joins TRBV30 to TRBJ2-5; D gene ambiguous. The V gene lost 0 bases and the J gene lost 5 bases, with 10 bases spanning the gap. The CDR3 extends over 13 amino acids. CDR1 GTSNPN and CDR2 SVGIG come from the germline V gene (reference sequence). Written as DNA, the CDR3 is TGTGCCTGGAGTGTGGGGATACGGGAGACCCAGTACTTC. This translates into CAWSVGIRETQYF.

This chain connects TRBV6-6 to TRBJ1-5; 7 bases are shared with TRBD1. The CDR3 spans 14 residues. The ends lost 10 bases at V and 0 bases at J; junction bases unmatched: 6. Germline V CDR1 and CDR2: MNHNY, SVGAGI (reference sequence). CDR3 bases: TGTGCCATAAAGACAGGGAATAGCAATCAGCCCCAGCATTTT. It translates to CAIKTGNSNQPQHF.

This chain uses TRBV7-3 with TRBJ1-2, with 8 bases fitting TRBD1. This CDR3 contains 15 residues. Unmatched junction bases numbered 7, after V lost 0 bases and J lost 7 bases. Germline lookup yields CDR1 SGHTA and CDR2 FQGTGA. The CDR3 spells CASSLTSQGAGGYTF. As DNA, the CDR3 is TGTGCCAGCAGCTTAACCTCCCAGGGGGCGGGTGGCTACACCTTC.